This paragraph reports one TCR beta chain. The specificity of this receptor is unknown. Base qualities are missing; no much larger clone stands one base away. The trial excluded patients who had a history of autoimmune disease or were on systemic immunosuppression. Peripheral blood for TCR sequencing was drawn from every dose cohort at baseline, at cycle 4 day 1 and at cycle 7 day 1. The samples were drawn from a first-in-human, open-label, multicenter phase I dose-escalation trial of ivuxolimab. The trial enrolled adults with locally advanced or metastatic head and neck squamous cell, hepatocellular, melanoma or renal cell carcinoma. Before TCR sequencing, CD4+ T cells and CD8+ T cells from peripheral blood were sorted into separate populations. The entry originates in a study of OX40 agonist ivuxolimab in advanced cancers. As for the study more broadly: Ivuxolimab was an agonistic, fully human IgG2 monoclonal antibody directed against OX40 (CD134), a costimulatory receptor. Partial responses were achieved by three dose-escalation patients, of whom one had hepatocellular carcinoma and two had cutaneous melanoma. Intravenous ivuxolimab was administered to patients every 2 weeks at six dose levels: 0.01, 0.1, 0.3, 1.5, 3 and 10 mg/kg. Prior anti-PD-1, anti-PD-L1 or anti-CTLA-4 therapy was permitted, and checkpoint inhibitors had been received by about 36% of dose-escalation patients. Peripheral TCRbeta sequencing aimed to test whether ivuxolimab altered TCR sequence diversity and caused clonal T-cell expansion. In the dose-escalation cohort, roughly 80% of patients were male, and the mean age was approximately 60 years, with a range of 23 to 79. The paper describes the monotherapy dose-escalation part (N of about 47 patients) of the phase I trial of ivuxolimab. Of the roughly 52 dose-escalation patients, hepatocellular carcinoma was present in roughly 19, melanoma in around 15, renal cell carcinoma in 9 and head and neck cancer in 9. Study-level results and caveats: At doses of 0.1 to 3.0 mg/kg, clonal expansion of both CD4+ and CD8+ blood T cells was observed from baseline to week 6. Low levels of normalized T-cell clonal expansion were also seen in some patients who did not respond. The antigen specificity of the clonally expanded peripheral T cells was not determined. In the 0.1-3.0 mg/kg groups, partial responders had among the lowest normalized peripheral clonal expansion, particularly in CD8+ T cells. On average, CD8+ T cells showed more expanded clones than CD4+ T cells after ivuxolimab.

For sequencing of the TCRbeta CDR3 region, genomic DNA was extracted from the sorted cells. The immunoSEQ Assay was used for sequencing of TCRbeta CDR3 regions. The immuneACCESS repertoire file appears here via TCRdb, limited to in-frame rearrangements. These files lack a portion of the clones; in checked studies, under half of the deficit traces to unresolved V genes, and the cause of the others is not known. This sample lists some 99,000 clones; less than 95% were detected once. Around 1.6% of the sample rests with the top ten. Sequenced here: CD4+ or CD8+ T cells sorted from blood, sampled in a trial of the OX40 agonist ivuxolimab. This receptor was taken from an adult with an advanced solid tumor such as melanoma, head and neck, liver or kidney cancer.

The CDR3: CASSLLGGQVYNEQFF. The sequenced DNA is TGTGCCAGCAGCTTACTAGGGGGGCAGGTCTACAATGAGCAGTTCTTC. The V gene is TRBV7-3 and the J gene is TRBJ2-1; the D gene is tentatively TRBD1 or TRBD2, each matching 6 bases. CDR1 SGHTA and CDR2 FQGTGA were looked up in the germline V gene. V is clipped by 2 bases and J by 3 bases, and the sequence between their germline boundaries is 14 bases long. The CDR3 holds 16 amino acids from the cysteine to the phenylalanine. CDR3 DNA is the only sequence kept; it has 48 bases, read in frame from the first base.